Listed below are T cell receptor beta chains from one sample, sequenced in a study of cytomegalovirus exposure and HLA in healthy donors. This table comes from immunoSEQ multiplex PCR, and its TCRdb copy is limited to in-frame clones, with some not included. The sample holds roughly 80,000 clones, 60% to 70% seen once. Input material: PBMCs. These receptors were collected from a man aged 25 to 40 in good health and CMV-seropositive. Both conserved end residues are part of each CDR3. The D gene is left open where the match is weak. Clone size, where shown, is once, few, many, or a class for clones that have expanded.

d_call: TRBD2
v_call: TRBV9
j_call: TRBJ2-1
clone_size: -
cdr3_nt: TGTGCCAGCAGCGGGGGGGTGTGGCGGGAGAACAATGAGCAGTTCTTC
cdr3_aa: CASSGGVWRENNEQFF

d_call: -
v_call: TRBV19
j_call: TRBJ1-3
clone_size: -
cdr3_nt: TGTGCCAGTAGTCGAGGTGCTGGAAACACCATATATTTT
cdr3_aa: CASSRGAGNTIYF

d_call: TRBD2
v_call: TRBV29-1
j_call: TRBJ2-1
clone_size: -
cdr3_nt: TGCAGCGTTGAGATGGGACCGGGGGGAAATGAGCAGTTCTTC
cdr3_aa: CSVEMGPGGNEQFF

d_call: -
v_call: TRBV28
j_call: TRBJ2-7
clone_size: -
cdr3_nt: TGTGCCAGCAGCCTACAGGGCCGCTCCAACGAGCAGTACTTC
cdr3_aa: CASSLQGRSNEQYF

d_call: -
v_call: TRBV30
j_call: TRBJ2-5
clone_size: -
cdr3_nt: TGTGCCTGGGAGAGGAGGGAACGAGAGACCCAGTACTTC
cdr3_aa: CAWERRERETQYF

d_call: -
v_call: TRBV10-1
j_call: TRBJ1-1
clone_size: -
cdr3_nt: TGCGCCAGAAACCAGGGGCAACGGGGTTTCTTT
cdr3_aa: CARNQGQRGFF

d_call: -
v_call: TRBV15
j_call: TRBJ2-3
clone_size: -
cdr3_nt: TGTGCCACCAGCAGAGATCCGGACAGATCCACAGATACGCAGTATTTT
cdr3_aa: CATSRDPDRSTDTQYF

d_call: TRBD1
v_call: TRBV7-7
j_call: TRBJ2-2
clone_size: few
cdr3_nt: TGTGCTAGCAGCCTAGGGACAGGGGGCAACACCGGGGAGCTGTTTTTT
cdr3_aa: CASSLGTGGNTGELFF

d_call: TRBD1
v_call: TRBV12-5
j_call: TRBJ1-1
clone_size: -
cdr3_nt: TGTGCTAGTGATATGGGACAGGGCCACACTGAAGCTTTCTTT
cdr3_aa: CASDMGQGHTEAFF

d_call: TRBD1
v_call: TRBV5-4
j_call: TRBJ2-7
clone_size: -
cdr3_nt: TGTGCCAGCAGGACTCGACCGGGACAGCACGAGCAGTACTTC
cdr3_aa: CASRTRPGQHEQYF

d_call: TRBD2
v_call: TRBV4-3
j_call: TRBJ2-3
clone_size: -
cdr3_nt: TGCGCCAGCAGCCAAGATAGTAGCGGGGGACGGGATACGCAGTATTTT
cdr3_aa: CASSQDSSGGRDTQYF

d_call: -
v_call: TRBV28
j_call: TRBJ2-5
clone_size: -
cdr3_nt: TGTGCCAGCAGCCGTTATGAGGGCGGCCAAGAGACCCAGTACTTC
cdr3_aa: CASSRYEGGQETQYF

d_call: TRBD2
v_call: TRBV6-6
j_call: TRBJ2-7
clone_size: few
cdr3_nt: TGTGCCAGCAGTACCCTGCGACTAGCGGCCGACTACGAGCAGTACTTC
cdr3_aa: CASSTLRLAADYEQYF

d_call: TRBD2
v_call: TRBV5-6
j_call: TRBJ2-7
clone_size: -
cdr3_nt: TGTGCCAGCAGCCGGGGGACTAGCGGGTTCTACGAGCAGTACTTC
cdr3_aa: CASSRGTSGFYEQYF

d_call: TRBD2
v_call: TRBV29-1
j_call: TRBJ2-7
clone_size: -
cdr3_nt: TGCAGCGTTGAACTAGCGGGAGTTTTTTACGAGCAGTACTTC
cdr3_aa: CSVELAGVFYEQYF

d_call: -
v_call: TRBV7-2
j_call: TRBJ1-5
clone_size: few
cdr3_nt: TGTGCCAGCAGCTTAGAGGGGGGGGTGAGCAATCAGCCCCAGCATTTT
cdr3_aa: CASSLEGGVSNQPQHF

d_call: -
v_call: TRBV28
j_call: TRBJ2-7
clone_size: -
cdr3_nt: TGTGCCAGCAGTTTATTCGACAGCTACGAGCAGTACTTC
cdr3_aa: CASSLFDSYEQYF

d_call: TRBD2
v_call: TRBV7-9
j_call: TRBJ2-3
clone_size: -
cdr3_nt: TGTGCCAGCAGCTTAATAGCGGGGGGCACAGATACGCAGTATTTT
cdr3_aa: CASSLIAGGTDTQYF

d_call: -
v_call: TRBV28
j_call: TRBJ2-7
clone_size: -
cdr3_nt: TGTGTCAGCAGGGGGGCCCGGACAGAGCGCTACGAGCAGTACTTC
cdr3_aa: CVSRGARTERYEQYF

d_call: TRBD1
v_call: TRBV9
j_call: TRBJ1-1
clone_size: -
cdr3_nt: TGTGCCAGCAGCGTAGTGGGGAGACAGGGGGATGAAGCTTTCTTT
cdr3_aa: CASSVVGRQGDEAFF

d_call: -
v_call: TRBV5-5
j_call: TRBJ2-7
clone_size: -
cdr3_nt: TGTGCCAGCAGCTACCGGGGTAGTATCCCCTACGAGCAGTACTTC
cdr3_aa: CASSYRGSIPYEQYF

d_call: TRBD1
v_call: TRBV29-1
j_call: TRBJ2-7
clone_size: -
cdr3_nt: TGCAGCGTTGGGACAGGGAATCAGCAGTACTTC
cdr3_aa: CSVGTGNQQYF

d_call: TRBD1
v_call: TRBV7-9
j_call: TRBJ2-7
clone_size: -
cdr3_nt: TGTGCCAGCAGTCCCGGGACAGGGCGTACCTACGAGCAGTACTTC
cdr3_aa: CASSPGTGRTYEQYF